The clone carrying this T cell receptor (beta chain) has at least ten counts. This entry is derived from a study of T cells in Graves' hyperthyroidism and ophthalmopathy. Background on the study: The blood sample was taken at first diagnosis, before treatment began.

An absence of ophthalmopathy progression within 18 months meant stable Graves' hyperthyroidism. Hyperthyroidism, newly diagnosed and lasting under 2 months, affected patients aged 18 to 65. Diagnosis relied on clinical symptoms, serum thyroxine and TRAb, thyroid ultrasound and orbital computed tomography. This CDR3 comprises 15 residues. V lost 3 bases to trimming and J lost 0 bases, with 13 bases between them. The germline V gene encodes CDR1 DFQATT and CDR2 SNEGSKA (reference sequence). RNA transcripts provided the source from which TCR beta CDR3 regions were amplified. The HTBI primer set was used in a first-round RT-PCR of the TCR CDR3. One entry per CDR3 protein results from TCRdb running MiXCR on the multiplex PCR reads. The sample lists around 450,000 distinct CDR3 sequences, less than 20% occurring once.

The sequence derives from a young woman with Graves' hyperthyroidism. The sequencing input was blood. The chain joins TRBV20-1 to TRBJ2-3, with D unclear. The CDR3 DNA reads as TGCAGTGCTAGCCCTGTGGTGGGGAGCACAGATACGCAGTATTTT. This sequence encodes CSASPVVGSTDTQYF.